Listed here are 3 T cell receptor beta chains from one sample, sequenced in a study of cytomegalovirus exposure and HLA in healthy donors. Sequenced by immunoSEQ multiplex PCR; TCRdb stores in-frame clones only, minus some. This table has some 270,000 clones, approximately 86% appearing once. Input material: PBMCs. Source of these receptors: a woman between 18 and 29 years old in good health and CMV-seronegative.

The V gene is TRBV6-4, the J gene TRBJ1-1; 8 bases match TRBD1. CDR1 and CDR2 (germline): MRHNA, SNTAGT. V trimming: 6 bases; J trimming: 6 bases; junction bases outside the gene matches: 6. The CDR3 covers 13 residues. The CDR3 DNA reads as TGTGCCAGCAGATTAGGACAGGGTGCTGAAGCTTTCTTT. It yields the protein CASRLGQGAEAFF.

V and J are TRBV11-3 and TRBJ2-3; D possibly corresponds to TRBD1 (5 bases). The CDR3 spans 17 residues. Trimming left V 0 bases short and J 2 bases short, with 15 bases between. CDR1 SGHNT and CDR2 YENEEA come from the germline V gene. Here the CDR3 DNA reads TGTGCCAGCAGCTTAGATTCCGGTCAGGGTTACACAGATACGCAGTATTTT. Encoded protein: CASSLDSGQGYTDTQYF.

The chain recombines TRBV5-4 with TRBJ2-5, with 7 bases identical to TRBD2. The CDR3 spans 15 residues. The V and J ends lost 0 bases and 0 bases, in that order; junction bases with no gene match: 2. The germline CDR1 and CDR2 sequences are SGHNT and YYREEE (reference sequence). The CDR3 sequence: CASSLGEGYQETQYF. DNA for the CDR3: TGTGCCAGCAGCTTGGGGGAGGGGTACCAAGAGACCCAGTACTTC. The full variable domain, rest sourced from reference TRBV5-4 and TRBJ2-5, is ETGVTQSPTHLIKTRGQQVTLRCSSQSGHNTVSWYQQALGQGPQFIFQYYREEENGRGNFPPRFSGLQFPNYSSELNVNALELDDSALYLCASSLGEGYQETQYFGPGTRLLVL.